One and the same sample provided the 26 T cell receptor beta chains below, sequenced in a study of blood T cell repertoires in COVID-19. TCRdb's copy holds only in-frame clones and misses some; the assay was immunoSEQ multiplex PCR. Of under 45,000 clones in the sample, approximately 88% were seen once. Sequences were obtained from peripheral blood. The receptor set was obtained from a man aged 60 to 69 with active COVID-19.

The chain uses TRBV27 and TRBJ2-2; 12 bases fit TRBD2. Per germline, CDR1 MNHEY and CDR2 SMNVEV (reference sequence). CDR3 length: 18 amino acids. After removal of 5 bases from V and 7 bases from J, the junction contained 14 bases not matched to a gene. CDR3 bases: TGTGCCAGCAGTGCGATTACAGGACTAGCGGGAAGGAACGGGGAGCTGTTTTTT. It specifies CASSAITGLAGRNGELFF.

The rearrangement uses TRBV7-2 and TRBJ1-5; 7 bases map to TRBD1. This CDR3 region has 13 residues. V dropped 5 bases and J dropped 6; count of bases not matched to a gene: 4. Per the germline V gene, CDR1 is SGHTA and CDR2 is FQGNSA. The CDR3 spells CASSPGQAQPQHF. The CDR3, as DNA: TGTGCCAGCAGCCCCGGACAGGCTCAGCCCCAGCATTTT.

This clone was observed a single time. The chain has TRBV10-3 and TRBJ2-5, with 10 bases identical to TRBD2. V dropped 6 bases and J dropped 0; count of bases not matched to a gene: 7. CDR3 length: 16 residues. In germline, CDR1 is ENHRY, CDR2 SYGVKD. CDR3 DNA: TGTGCCATCAGCCGGACTAGCGGAGGTAACCAAGAGACCCAGTACTTC. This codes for CAISRTSGGNQETQYF.

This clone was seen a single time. The CDR3 protein is CAISDPGLGNIQYF. CDR3 sequence (DNA): TGTGCCATCAGTGATCCGGGACTGGGAAACATTCAGTACTTC. The genes are TRBV10-3 and TRBJ2-4, with D possibly being TRBD2 (6 bases). Trimming pared 3 bases from V and 6 bases from J, leaving 12 bases between. There are 14 residues in the CDR3. Germline CDR1 and CDR2: ENHRY and SYGVKD.

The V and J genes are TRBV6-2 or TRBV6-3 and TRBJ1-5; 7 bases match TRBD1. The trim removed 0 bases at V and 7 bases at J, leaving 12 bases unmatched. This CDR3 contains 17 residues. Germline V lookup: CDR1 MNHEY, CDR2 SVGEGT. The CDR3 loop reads CASSYSQTTGKNQPQHF. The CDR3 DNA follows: TGTGCCAGCAGTTACTCCCAAACGACAGGGAAGAACCAGCCCCAGCATTTT.

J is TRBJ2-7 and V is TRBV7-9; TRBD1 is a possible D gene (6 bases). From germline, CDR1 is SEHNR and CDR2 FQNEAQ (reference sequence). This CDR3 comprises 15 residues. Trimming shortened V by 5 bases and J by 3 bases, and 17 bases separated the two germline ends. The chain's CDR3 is CASSPPRTDIYEQYF. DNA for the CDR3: TGTGCCAGCAGCCCGCCCCGGACAGATATCTACGAGCAGTACTTC.

The CDR3 bases are TGTGCCAGCTCACCGTCGAACAGGGAAGCTTTCTTT. It specifies CASSPSNREAFF. This chain uses TRBV18 with TRBJ1-1; D is possibly TRBD1 (5 bases). The CDR3 consists of 12 residues. Germline lookup yields CDR1 KGHSH and CDR2 LQKENI. The germline V and J ends were trimmed by 3 bases and 8 bases, with 10 bases remaining between them.

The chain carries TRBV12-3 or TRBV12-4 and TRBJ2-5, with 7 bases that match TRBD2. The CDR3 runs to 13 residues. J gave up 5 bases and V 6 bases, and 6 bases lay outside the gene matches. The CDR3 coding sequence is TGTGCCAGCAGGTTCGGACTAGGCGAGACCCAGTACTTC. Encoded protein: CASRFGLGETQYF.

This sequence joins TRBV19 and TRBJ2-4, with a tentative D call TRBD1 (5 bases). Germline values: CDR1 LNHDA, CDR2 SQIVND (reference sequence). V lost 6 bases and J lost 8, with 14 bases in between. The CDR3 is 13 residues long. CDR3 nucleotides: TGTGCCAGTAGCCAGGGTAGGGGTGACATTCAGTACTTC. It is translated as CASSQGRGDIQYF.

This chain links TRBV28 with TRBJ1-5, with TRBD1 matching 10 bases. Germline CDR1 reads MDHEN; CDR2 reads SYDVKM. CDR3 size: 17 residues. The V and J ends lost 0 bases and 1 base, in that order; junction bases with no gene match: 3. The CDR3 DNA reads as TGTGCCAGCAGTTTATGGGGACAGGGGCTAAGCAATCAGCCCCAGCATTTT. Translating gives CASSLWGQGLSNQPQHF.

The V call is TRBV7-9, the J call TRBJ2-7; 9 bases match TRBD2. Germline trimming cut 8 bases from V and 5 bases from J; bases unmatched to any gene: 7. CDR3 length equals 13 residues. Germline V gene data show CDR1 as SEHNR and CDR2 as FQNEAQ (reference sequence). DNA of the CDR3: TGTGCCAGCGCACATAGCGGGAGTGACGAGCAGTACTTC. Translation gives CASAHSGSDEQYF.

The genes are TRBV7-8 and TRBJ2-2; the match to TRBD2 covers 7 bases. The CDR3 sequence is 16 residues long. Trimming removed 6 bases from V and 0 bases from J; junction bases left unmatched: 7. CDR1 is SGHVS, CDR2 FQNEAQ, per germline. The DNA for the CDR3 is TGTGCCAGCAGTTCTAGCGGAACCGCGAACACCGGGGAGCTGTTTTTT. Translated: CASSSSGTANTGELFF.

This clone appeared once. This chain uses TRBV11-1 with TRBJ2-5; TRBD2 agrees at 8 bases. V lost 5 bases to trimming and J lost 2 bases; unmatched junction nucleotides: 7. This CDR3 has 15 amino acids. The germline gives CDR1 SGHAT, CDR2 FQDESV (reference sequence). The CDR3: CASSRRVAGQETQYF. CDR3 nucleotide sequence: TGTGCCAGCAGCCGGAGGGTAGCGGGACAAGAGACCCAGTACTTC.

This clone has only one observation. The CDR3 is CASSRTDGQSKNTIYF. CDR3 bases: TGTGCCAGCAGTCGTACTGACGGACAGTCCAAAAACACCATATATTTT. This chain joins TRBV27 and TRBJ1-3, with TRBD1 as a possible D gene (6 bases). CDR1 and CDR2 (germline): MNHEY, SMNVEV (reference sequence). Between the trimmed V and J ends, which lost 5 bases and 6 bases, there was a span of 20 bases. The CDR3 is 16 residues long.

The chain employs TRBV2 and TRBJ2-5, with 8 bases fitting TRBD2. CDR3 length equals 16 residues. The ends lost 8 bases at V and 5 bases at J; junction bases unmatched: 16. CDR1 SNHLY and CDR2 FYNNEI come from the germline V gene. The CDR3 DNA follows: TGTGCCAGCGGCAGAAGGAAGCGGGAGCTGCCCGAGACCCAGTACTTC. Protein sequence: CASGRRKRELPETQYF.

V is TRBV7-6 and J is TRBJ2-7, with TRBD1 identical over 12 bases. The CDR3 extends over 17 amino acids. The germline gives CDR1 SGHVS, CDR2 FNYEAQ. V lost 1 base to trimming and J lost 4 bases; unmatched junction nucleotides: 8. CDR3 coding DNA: TGTGCCAGCAGCTTAGGAGTAGGGACAGGGGGCGGTTACGAGCAGTACTTC. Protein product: CASSLGVGTGGGYEQYF.

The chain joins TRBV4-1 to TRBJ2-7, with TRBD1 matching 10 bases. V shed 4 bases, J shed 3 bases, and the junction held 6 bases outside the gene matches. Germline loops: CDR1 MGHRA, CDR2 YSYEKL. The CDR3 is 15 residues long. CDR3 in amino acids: CASSLDRGPGYEQYF. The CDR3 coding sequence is TGCGCCAGCAGCCTTGACAGGGGGCCTGGCTACGAGCAGTACTTC.

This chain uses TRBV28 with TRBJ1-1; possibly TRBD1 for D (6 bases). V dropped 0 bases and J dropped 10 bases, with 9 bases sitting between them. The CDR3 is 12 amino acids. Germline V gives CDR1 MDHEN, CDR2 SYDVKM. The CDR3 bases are TGTGCCAGCAGTTTATGGGCCAGGGGAGCTTTCTTT. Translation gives CASSLWARGAFF.

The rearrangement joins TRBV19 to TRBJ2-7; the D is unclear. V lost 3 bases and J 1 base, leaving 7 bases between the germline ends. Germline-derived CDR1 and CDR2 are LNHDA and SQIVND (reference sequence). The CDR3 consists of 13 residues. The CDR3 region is CASSIGWSYEQYF. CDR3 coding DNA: TGTGCCAGTAGTATCGGGTGGTCCTACGAGCAGTACTTC.

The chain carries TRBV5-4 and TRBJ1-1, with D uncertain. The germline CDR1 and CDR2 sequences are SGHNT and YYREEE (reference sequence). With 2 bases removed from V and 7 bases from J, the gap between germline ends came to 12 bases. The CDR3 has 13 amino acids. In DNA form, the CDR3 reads TGTGCCAGCAGCTTCGACGGTGGGAGTGAAGCTTTCTTT. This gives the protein CASSFDGGSEAFF.

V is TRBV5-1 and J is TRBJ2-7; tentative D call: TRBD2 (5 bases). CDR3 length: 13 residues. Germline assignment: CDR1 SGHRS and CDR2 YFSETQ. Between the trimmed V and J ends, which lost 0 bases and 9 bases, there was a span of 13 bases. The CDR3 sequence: CASSLETGGGQYF. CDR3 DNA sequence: TGCGCCAGCAGCTTGGAAACGGGCGGAGGGCAGTACTTC.

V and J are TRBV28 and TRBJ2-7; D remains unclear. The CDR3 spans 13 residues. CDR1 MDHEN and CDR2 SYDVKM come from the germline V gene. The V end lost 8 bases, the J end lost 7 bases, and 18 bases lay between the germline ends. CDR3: CASYSLPGYEQYF. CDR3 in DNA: TGTGCCAGCTATTCTTTACCCGGGTATGAGCAGTACTTC.

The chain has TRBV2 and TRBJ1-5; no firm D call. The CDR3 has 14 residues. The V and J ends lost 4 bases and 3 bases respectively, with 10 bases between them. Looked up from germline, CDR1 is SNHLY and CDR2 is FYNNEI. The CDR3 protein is CASSVNSYNQPQHF. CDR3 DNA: TGTGCCAGCAGTGTTAACAGCTACAATCAGCCCCAGCATTTT.

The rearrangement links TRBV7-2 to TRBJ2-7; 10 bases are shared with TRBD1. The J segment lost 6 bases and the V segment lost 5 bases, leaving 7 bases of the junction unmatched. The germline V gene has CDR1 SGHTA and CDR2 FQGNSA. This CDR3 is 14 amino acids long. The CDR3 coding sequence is TGTGCCAGCAGCCCGGGACAGGGGTTTGGCGAGCAGTACTTC. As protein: CASSPGQGFGEQYF.

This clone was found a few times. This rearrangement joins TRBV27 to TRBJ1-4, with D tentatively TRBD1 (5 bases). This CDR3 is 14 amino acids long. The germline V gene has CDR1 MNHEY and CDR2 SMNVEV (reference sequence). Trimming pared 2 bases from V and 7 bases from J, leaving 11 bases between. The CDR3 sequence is CASSLAGVGEKLFF. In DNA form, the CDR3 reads TGTGCCAGCAGTTTAGCGGGGGTTGGTGAAAAACTGTTTTTT.

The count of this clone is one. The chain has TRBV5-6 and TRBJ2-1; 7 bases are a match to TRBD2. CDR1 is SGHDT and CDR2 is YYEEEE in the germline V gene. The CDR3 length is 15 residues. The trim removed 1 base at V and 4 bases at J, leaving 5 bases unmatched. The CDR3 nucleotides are TGTGCCAGCAGCTTGCTAGCGGAGATTTACAATGAGCAGTTCTTC. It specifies CASSLLAEIYNEQFF.